The clone carrying this T cell receptor beta chain showed up just a few times. The antigen remains unidentified. One entry per CDR3 protein results from TCRdb running MiXCR on the RT-PCR reads. In the table there are 610,000 or so distinct CDR3 sequences, less than 15% of which are singletons. CDR3 size: 15 residues. Trimming removed 1 base at V and 4 bases at J, with 13 bases between. The sample belongs to a study of response to subunit inactivated influenza vaccine. General observations from the study: Each seasonal influenza vaccination, the authors suggested, recruits few new T cells.

Sample: PBMCs from blood, taken 12 days after vaccination. The rearrangement uses TRBV12-3 or TRBV12-4 and TRBJ1-2; D is ambiguous. This sequence was found in a man in his forties or fifties who received an inactivated influenza vaccine. The CDR3 protein is CASSLVRSGSYGYTF. CDR3 coding DNA: TGTGCCAGCAGTTTAGTGAGGAGTGGGAGCTATGGCTACACCTTC.